This TCR beta chain appears in the sequencing data of a study of shared clonotypes between healthy human individuals. Study at large: CD4 naive and memory got three plates each, CD8 naive two, CD8 memory one.

This clone was observed a few times. Genomic DNA of every subset was divided equally among multiple immunoSEQ plates. Sequencing was performed with immunoSEQ multiplex PCR; in TCRdb, only in-frame clones are kept and a portion is missing. This table has 2 million to 2.5 million clones, under 95% appearing once. From CD4+ cells came CD45RA+ naive and CD45RA-negative memory subsets. Trimming cost V 0 bases and J 1 base, with 10 bases left between them. The CDR3 covers 16 residues. The sequenced sample was naive CD4+ T cells from PBMCs. The subset here: CD45RA+ positively selected. This rearrangement joins TRBV23-1 to TRBJ1-5, with TRBD1 as a possible D gene (5 bases). TRBV23-1 is recorded as an ORF, its role being uncertain. This clonotype was obtained from a man aged 18 to 30 in good health. Some clones in this sample may be carry-over from other donors' samples. CDR3 sequence reads: CASSQSGRVSNQPQHF. In DNA form, the CDR3 reads TGCGCCAGCAGTCAATCGGGCAGGGTAAGCAATCAGCCCCAGCATTTT.